Given below is one T cell receptor (beta chain) in context. Its cognate antigen is unknown. The data stem from a study of T cell repertoires in cytomegalovirus infection. Study information: Public signatures in TCR beta pointed to CMV infection and matching HLA type.

The CDR3 loop spans 15 amino acids. Germline CDR1 LGHNA, CDR2 YSLEER. Trimming took 3 bases from V and 3 from J, leaving 11 bases between them. TCRdb used MiXCR to reprocess the reads, holding one entry per CDR3 protein. The repertoire consists of approximately 910,000 distinct CDR3 sequences, with 31% occurring once and the leading ten covering over 10%. The J gene is TRBJ2-2, the V gene TRBV4-3, with a possible D match to TRBD2 (6 bases). The receptor was derived from a human donor in good health (CMV status not recorded). Some clones in this sample may be carry-over from other donors' samples. Sample: cultured CD8+ T cells from PBMCs, taken from culture after CMV antigen stimulation. This chain's CDR3 is CASSQIGGDTGELFF. The CDR3 DNA sequence: TGCGCCAGCAGCCAGATTGGAGGGGACACCGGGGAGCTGTTTTTT.